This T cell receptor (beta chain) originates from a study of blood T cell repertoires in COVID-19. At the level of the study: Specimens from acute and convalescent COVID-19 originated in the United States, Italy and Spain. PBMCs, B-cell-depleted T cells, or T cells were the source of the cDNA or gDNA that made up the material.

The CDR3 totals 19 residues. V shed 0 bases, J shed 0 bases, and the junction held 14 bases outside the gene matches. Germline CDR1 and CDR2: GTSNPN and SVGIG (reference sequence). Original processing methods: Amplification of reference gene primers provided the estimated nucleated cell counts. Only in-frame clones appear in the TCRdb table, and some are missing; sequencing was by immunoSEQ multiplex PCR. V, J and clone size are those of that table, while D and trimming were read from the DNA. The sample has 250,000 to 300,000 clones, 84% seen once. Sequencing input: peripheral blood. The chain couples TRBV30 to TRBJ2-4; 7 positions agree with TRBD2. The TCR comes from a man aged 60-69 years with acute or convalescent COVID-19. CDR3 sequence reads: CAWSVRTSVHLLAKNIQYF. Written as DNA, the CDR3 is TGTGCCTGGAGTGTACGTACTAGCGTACACTTACTAGCCAAAAACATTCAGTACTTC.